Below are 23 T cell receptor beta chains sequenced from a single sample in a study of vaccination effects on CD4 cells after COVID-19. Viral peptide pool expansion of antigen-specific CD4+ T cells preceded sequencing in the ViraFEST assay. CD4+ T cells were isolated after about eleven days of culture. According to the study, vaccine recipients showed no prior SARS-CoV-2 infection and negative nucleocapsid antibodies. No antigens are known for them. Profiling relied on immunoSEQ multiplex PCR, and the TCRdb table lists in-frame clones only, not all of them. The repertoire holds more than 30,000 clones, with about three fifths as singletons. Sequencing was performed on CD4+ T cells from PBMCs cultured with HCoV-OC43 spike peptides, taken before COVID-19 vaccination. Subset of the sample: HCoV-OC43 spike overlapping peptide pool stimulation. The receptors were gathered from a human donor who received a COVID-19 vaccine.

The V and J genes are TRBV2 and TRBJ2-7; TRBD2 matches 11 bases. V trimming: 3 bases; J trimming: 4 bases; junction bases outside the gene matches: 11. Germline loops: CDR1 SNHLY, CDR2 FYNNEI. The CDR3 extends over 17 amino acids. The CDR3, as DNA: TGTGCCAGCAGTGACTTTAGCGGGAGGGAAGTTAGATACGAGCAGTACTTC. Encoded protein: CASSDFSGREVRYEQYF.

This chain links TRBV5-1 with TRBJ1-2; unclear D gene. In germline, CDR1 is SGHRS, CDR2 YFSETQ. This CDR3 is built from 15 residues. The V gene lost 0 bases and the J gene lost 6 bases, with 15 bases spanning the gap. CDR3 sequence: CASSLDSNIFNGYTF. The CDR3 DNA sequence: TGCGCCAGCAGCTTGGACAGTAATATTTTTAATGGCTACACCTTC.

The chain recombines TRBV7-9 with TRBJ1-4; D may be TRBD1 (6 bases). The ends were cut back, 8 bases at V and 2 bases at J, with 12 bases in the middle. This CDR3 region has 14 residues. In germline, CDR1 is SEHNR, CDR2 FQNEAQ (reference sequence). CDR3 residues: CASGRGATNEKLFF. In DNA form, the CDR3 reads TGTGCCAGCGGGCGGGGGGCGACTAATGAAAAACTGTTTTTT.

The CDR3 reads CASFDSASGELFF. DNA of the CDR3: TGCGCCAGCTTCGATTCGGCCTCCGGGGAGCTGTTTTTT. The chain couples TRBV5-1 to TRBJ2-2; D not certain. The ends were cut back, 7 bases at V and 6 bases at J, with 13 bases in the middle. Germline loops: CDR1 SGHRS, CDR2 YFSETQ. CDR3 length: 13 residues.

The genes are TRBV27 and TRBJ2-3; D ambiguous. Germline V gene data show CDR1 as MNHEY and CDR2 as SMNVEV (reference sequence). The V end lost 1 base, the J end lost 0 bases, and 20 bases lay between the germline ends. This CDR3 spans 19 amino acids. For the CDR3, the DNA is TGTGCCAGCAGTTTATTAGTAGGGATAGGGCAGACTAGCACAGATACGCAGTATTTT. Amino acids: CASSLLVGIGQTSTDTQYF.

In DNA form, the CDR3 reads TGCGCCAGCAGCTTGGAGGCAGACACTGAAGCTTTCTTT. Translation gives CASSLEADTEAFF. V usage is TRBV5-1 and J usage is TRBJ1-1, with D uncertain. Trimming removed 0 bases at V and 3 bases at J, with 6 bases between. This CDR3 has 13 residues. Germline CDR1 and CDR2: SGHRS and YFSETQ.

The chain uses TRBV7-9 and TRBJ2-7; 7 nucleotides agree with TRBD1. V trimming: 1 base; J trimming: 3 bases; junction bases outside the gene matches: 6. CDR3 length equals 15 residues. Germline V gives CDR1 SEHNR, CDR2 FQNEAQ (reference sequence). The CDR3 sequence is CASSLGDSSVYEQYF. The CDR3, as DNA: TGTGCCAGCAGCTTAGGGGACAGCTCTGTCTACGAGCAGTACTTC.

This clone was detected only a few times. The rearrangement uses TRBV5-1 and TRBJ2-7; D is possibly TRBD1 (5 bases). The CDR3 is 15 amino acids. V was pared by 2 bases and J by 5 bases, with 17 bases between. In germline, CDR1 is SGHRS, CDR2 YFSETQ. This CDR3 is CASSFRFDSPHEQYF. DNA of the CDR3: TGCGCCAGCAGCTTCCGATTCGACAGTCCCCACGAGCAGTACTTC.

This sequence joins TRBV2 and TRBJ1-2; 8 bases line up with TRBD1. Per germline, CDR1 SNHLY and CDR2 FYNNEI. This CDR3 region has 15 residues. Trimming removed 5 bases from V and 0 bases from J; junction bases left unmatched: 5. The CDR3 sequence: CASSTGQGSNYGYTF. The CDR3 coding sequence is TGTGCCAGCAGTACCGGACAGGGCTCTAACTATGGCTACACCTTC.

The chain joins TRBV7-6 to TRBJ2-1, with 12 bases that match TRBD2. CDR1 SGHVS and CDR2 FNYEAQ come from the germline V gene. Trimming removed 5 bases from V and 4 bases from J; junction bases left unmatched: 12. The CDR3 runs to 18 residues. CDR3 coding DNA: TGTGCCAGCAGCCCCAGGACCCAGGGGACTAGCGGGTACAATGAGCAGTTCTTC. Translation: CASSPRTQGTSGYNEQFF.

This chain links TRBV19 with TRBJ2-2; D ambiguous. In germline, CDR1 is LNHDA, CDR2 SQIVND (reference sequence). The CDR3 length is 14 residues. The V end was cut by 11 bases, the J end by 0 bases, with 13 bases between. CDR3 bases: TGTGCCTGCCAGAAGTTCTCGAACACCGGGGAGCTGTTTTTT. Protein product: CACQKFSNTGELFF.

The chain uses TRBV29-1 and TRBJ2-7; TRBD1 matches 7 bases. V lost 6 bases to trimming and J lost 4 bases; unmatched junction nucleotides: 3. The germline CDR1 and CDR2 sequences are SQVTM and ANQGSEA. The CDR3 is 11 residues long. DNA for the CDR3: TGCAGCGTCGGACAGGCTTACGAGCAGTACTTC. The encoded protein is CSVGQAYEQYF.

For the CDR3, the DNA is TGCAGCGTTGCCCCCCAATTGGAAAATGAGCAGTTCTTC. This translates into CSVAPQLENEQFF. The chain is built from TRBV29-1 and TRBJ2-1; D is unclear. Germline CDR1 and CDR2: SQVTM and ANQGSEA. The CDR3 extends over 13 amino acids. V was shortened by 4 bases and J by 7 bases, with 14 bases between the two germline ends.

The chain employs TRBV11-3 and TRBJ2-2; D unresolved. CDR1 and CDR2 from the germline V gene are SGHNT and YENEEA. This CDR3 is 12 amino acids long. V gave up 5 bases and J gave up 1 base, with 2 bases separating them. The CDR3 DNA reads TGTGCCAGCAGCAGGAACACCGGGGAGCTGTTTTTT. This codes for CASSRNTGELFF.

This clone has more than one count but fewer than ten. The chain links TRBV27 to TRBJ1-2, with TRBD1 identical over 10 bases. The V segment lost 8 bases and the J segment 8 bases; nucleotides outside the gene matches: 8. The CDR3 runs 13 residues. Germline CDR1 is MNHEY and CDR2 is SMNVEV (reference sequence). The CDR3 sequence is CASSSGQGEGYTF. The CDR3 region has the DNA TGTGCCAGCTCTAGTGGACAGGGGGAAGGCTACACCTTC.

The chain joins TRBV3-1 (or the pseudogene TRBV3-2) to TRBJ2-5; no definite D call. The CDR3 is 12 amino acids. Trimming removed 6 bases from V and 4 bases from J, with 9 bases in between. In germline, CDR1 is LGHDT, CDR2 YNNKEL (reference sequence). CDR3 bases: TGTGCCAGCAGTCTTATGGCAGAGACCCAGTACTTC. Encoded protein: CASSLMAETQYF.

This rearrangement joins TRBV24-1 to TRBJ1-5; no definite D call. The germline V and J ends were trimmed by 12 bases and 2 bases, with 13 bases remaining between them. The CDR3 is 13 residues long. Germline V gives CDR1 KGHDR, CDR2 SFDVKD. CDR3 in DNA: TGTGCCTCCCAAGGGTCCGGCAATCAGCCCCAGCATTTT. Translating it yields CASQGSGNQPQHF.

This clone was found a few times. The rearrangement uses TRBV5-1 and TRBJ1-2; D is unclear. CDR1 SGHRS and CDR2 YFSETQ come from the germline V gene. The V end was cut by 5 bases, the J end by 8 bases, with 19 bases between. The CDR3 loop spans 14 amino acids. The CDR3 DNA is TGCGCCAGCAGTAGCACGGACTCTGCTTGGGGCTACACCTTC. The encoded protein is CASSSTDSAWGYTF.

This clone was recorded a few times. The chain employs TRBV3-1 (or the pseudogene TRBV3-2) and TRBJ1-5; D call uncertain. The CDR3 has 12 amino acids. Trimming left V 10 bases short and J 0 bases short, with 7 bases between. Looked up from germline, CDR1 is LGHDT and CDR2 is YNNKEL (reference sequence). CDR3 nucleotides: TGTGCCAAGATAGATAGCAATCAGCCCCAGCATTTT. Translating gives CAKIDSNQPQHF.

The table lists this clone with a few counts. The CDR3 loop reads CASSIEGQSPYNEQFF. DNA of the CDR3: TGTGCCAGTAGTATAGAAGGGCAGTCTCCCTACAATGAGCAGTTCTTC. This sequence joins TRBV19 and TRBJ2-1; D remains unclear. Trimming shortened V by 0 bases and J by 2 bases, and 11 bases separated the two germline ends. CDR1 and CDR2 from the germline V gene are LNHDA and SQIVND (reference sequence). The CDR3 is 16 residues long.

The chain has TRBV6-5 and TRBJ2-6; D unresolved. This CDR3 is 16 amino acids long. CDR1 MNHEY and CDR2 SVGAGI come from the germline V gene. The V and J ends lost 2 bases and 1 base respectively, with 9 bases between them. As DNA, the CDR3 is TGTGCCAGCAGTTACGACGGGTCTTCTGGGGCCAACGTCCTGACTTTC. Translation: CASSYDGSSGANVLTF.

The chain carries TRBV7-2 and TRBJ2-3; unclear D gene. Germline CDR1 is SGHTA and CDR2 is FQGNSA. V lost 2 bases and J lost 3, with 3 bases in between. CDR3 size: 12 residues. CDR3 nucleotides: TGTGCCAGCAGCTTATTTACAGATACGCAGTATTTT. Translation: CASSLFTDTQYF.

This chain uses TRBV29-1 with TRBJ1-5; tentative D call: TRBD1 (6 bases). CDR1 and CDR2 from the germline V gene are SQVTM and ANQGSEA. Trimming took off 6 bases at V and 2 bases at J, with 11 bases between the two ends. The CDR3 has 13 residues. CDR3 in amino acids: CSVGAYGNQPQHF. DNA of the CDR3: TGCAGCGTGGGGGCGTATGGCAATCAGCCCCAGCATTTT. The full variable domain, completed using reference TRBV29-1 and TRBJ1-5, is SAVISQKPSRDICQRGTSLTIQCQVDSQVTMMFWYRQQPGQSLTLIATANQGSEATYESGFVIDKFPISRPNLTFSTLTVSNMSPEDSSIYLCSVGAYGNQPQHFGDGTRLSIL.